A selection of T cell receptor beta chains follows, all from one sample in a study of T-cell reconstitution after alpha-beta-depleted transplantation in children. TCRdb re-analysed the PCR reads in MiXCR, keeping a single row per CDR3 protein. The sample carries around 600,000 distinct CDR3 sequences, roughly a tenth recorded once. The sample consisted of PBMCs from the stem cell graft donor, taken from the stem cell graft. The receptors here all came from a human donor who donated a stem cell graft to a child with acute myeloid leukemia. Each CDR3 is given without its conserved first and last residue. Fields, in order: clone size, J gene, V gene, CDR3 protein. Rows may omit the clone size; those that give it use once, few, many or a size class.

>many|TRBJ2-6|TRBV14
ASSPRPLSGANVLT
>few|TRBJ2-7|TRBV5-6
ASSFTGTGVYEQY
>few|TRBJ1-2|TRBV20-1
SATERQGLGGYT
>few|TRBJ2-7|TRBV7-9
ASTLGLAGPSREQY
>-|TRBJ2-1|TRBV6-2/TRBV6-3
ASSYDYTRF
>few|TRBJ2-1|TRBV19
ASKRGGPNEQF
>few|TRBJ1-3|TRBV5-1
ASSAGQGAFSGNTIY
>-|TRBJ1-5|TRBV20-1
SASGPNQPQH
>many|TRBJ2-2|TRBV29-1
SVGFADSGELF
>many|TRBJ2-7|TRBV20-1
SARIGTSGSSEQY
>many|TRBJ2-7|TRBV5-6
ASSLGASLAGGIYR
>-|TRBJ1-4|TRBV5-1
ASSLSAGTEKLF
>few|TRBJ2-7|TRBV20-1
SARPRTSGPSQYEQY
>few|TRBJ1-5|TRBV18
ASSPRVGDGDQPQH
>once|TRBJ1-1|TRBV24-1
ATSAGYTEAF
>many|TRBJ2-7|TRBV20-1
SARRQSYEQY
>-|TRBJ1-4|TRBV20-1
SAPGQVNEKLF
>few|TRBJ2-5|TRBV4-3
ASSQEWSGLVETQY
>-|TRBJ1-5|TRBV5-1
ASSLVDKNQPQH
>-|TRBJ2-1|TRBV20-1
SAPPPGLAGREQF
>few|TRBJ1-1|TRBV20-1
SASTVNTEAF
>many|TRBJ2-7|TRBV9
ASSVGPGKGVEQY
>few|TRBJ1-1|TRBV24-1
ATSDSRGTEAF
>-|TRBJ1-1|TRBV21-1
ASSLRLGQGFTEAF
>-|TRBJ2-3|TRBV6-5
ASSWTSGSGATQY
>-|TRBJ1-2|TRBV29-1
SSRVQDGYT
>-|TRBJ2-1|TRBV4-3
ASSQDRLAGGAEQF
>-|TRBJ1-1|TRBV5-5
ASNPGGAEAF
>few|TRBJ2-5|TRBV9
ASSVGGATKTQY
>many|TRBJ1-1|TRBV4-3
ASSQDRGTEAF
>few|TRBJ2-1|TRBV10-3
ASTAGLAGGYEQF
>few|TRBJ2-5|TRBV7-2
ASRKTGVASETQY
>-|TRBJ1-2|TRBV12-3/TRBV12-4
ASSFGEGYGYT
>many|TRBJ2-7|TRBV12-3/TRBV12-4
ASSLKMGLAGDEQY
>-|TRBJ2-1|TRBV7-7
ASSPHGDRFNEQF
>-|TRBJ1-1|TRBV12-3/TRBV12-4
ASSFGTGEFGNTEAF
>many|TRBJ2-1|TRBV4-2
ASSHQTRTSGSFNEQF
>few|TRBJ2-6|TRBV7-6
ASGLFRASSGANVLT
>-|TRBJ2-6|TRBV28
ASRTGTDRPGANVLT
>few|TRBJ2-2|TRBV20-1
SARASASGRRSTGELF
>many|TRBJ1-3|TRBV12-3/TRBV12-4
ASSLTGSGNTIY
>many|TRBJ2-1|TRBV29-1
SVEGVLAGVGYNEQF
>few|TRBJ2-3|TRBV2
ASSASGLAGITDTQY
>-|TRBJ2-3|TRBV20-1
SARTFGGRVLDTQY
>few|TRBJ2-5|TRBV2
ASAPRAGESETQY
>few|TRBJ2-7|TRBV5-1
ASSGGQTSYEQY
>-|TRBJ2-1|TRBV10-2
ASSEMAASYNEQF
>-|TRBJ2-1|TRBV3-1
ASSQLAGLPYNEQF
>-|TRBJ2-7|TRBV4-1
ASSQELNLRTGTGVSSEQY
>-|TRBJ1-4|TRBV12-3/TRBV12-4
ASSLGGQVQSPANEKLF
>many|TRBJ1-4|TRBV20-1
SARPGLEKLF
>many|TRBJ1-1|TRBV6-5
ASSYGKGRTEAF
>-|TRBJ2-7|TRBV27
ASRTSGRMVHEQY
>many|TRBJ2-7|TRBV27
ASSSGLAGAYEQY
>-|TRBJ1-2|TRBV7-2
ASNFRGQRGYT
>-|TRBJ2-5|TRBV5-1
ASSLLTGRETQY
>few|TRBJ2-2|TRBV7-3
ASSSRWNTGELF
>few|TRBJ2-7|TRBV2
ASSESAGPSSEQY